One sample yielded the 8 T cell receptor beta chains listed below, sequenced in a study of radiotherapy plus CTLA-4 blockade in lung cancer. The data were produced by immunoSEQ multiplex PCR, yet TCRdb's version contains in-frame clones alone and is incomplete. Among more than 95,000 clones listed, roughly 80% were seen once. The sample consisted of peripheral blood, taken from a patient treated with radiotherapy plus ipilimumab. All receptors derive from a human donor with non-small cell lung cancer who had a partial response to radiotherapy plus ipilimumab.

This chain links TRBV7-6 with TRBJ2-7, with D possibly being TRBD2 (5 bases). V was cut by 5 bases and J by 3 bases, with 11 bases left in between. CDR1 is SGHVS, CDR2 FNYEAQ, per germline. This CDR3 comprises 13 residues. The CDR3 loop reads CASSLAGGYEQYV. The CDR3 DNA is TGTGCCAGCAGCCTCGCCGGAGGCTACGAGCAGTACGTC.

The chain couples TRBV4-3 to TRBJ1-1; TRBD1 is a possible D gene (5 bases). CDR3 length: 14 amino acids. The V end was cut by 7 bases, the J end by 4 bases, with 16 bases between. Germline V gene data show CDR1 as LGHNA and CDR2 as YSLEER. The DNA for the CDR3 is TGCGCCAGCATAGGTGGGGGGGGGATCACTGAAGCTTTCTTT. Residues: CASIGGGGITEAFF.

This clone was detected once. V usage is TRBV29-1 and J usage is TRBJ2-1, with D possibly being TRBD2 (5 bases). The germline CDR1 and CDR2 sequences are SQVTM and ANQGSEA. The CDR3 loop spans 17 amino acids. Deletions cut 3 bases from V and 1 base from J, with 19 bases between. The CDR3 nucleotides are TGCAGCGTTGACCGGACGGCCCCGGGGAATTCCTACAATGAGCAGTTCTTC. It encodes CSVDRTAPGNSYNEQFF.

J is TRBJ1-5 and V is TRBV28; 9 bases match TRBD1. The CDR3 extends over 15 amino acids. CDR1 and CDR2 (germline): MDHEN, SYDVKM. V lost 5 bases to trimming and J lost 6 bases; unmatched junction nucleotides: 8. As DNA, the CDR3 is TGTGCCAGCAGTCCACCCCGACAGGGGGGTCAGCCCCAGCATTTT. This translates into CASSPPRQGGQPQHF.

Remarks on this clone: This specimen includes other DNA sequences encoding the same CDR3. The V gene is TRBV6-1, the J gene TRBJ2-3, with 13 bases aligning to TRBD2. This CDR3 contains 15 residues. Trimming at V came to 6 bases and at J to 1 base, leaving 1 base not matched to a gene. CDR1 is MNHNS and CDR2 is SASEGT in the germline V gene. CDR3 nucleotides: TGTGCCAGCAGAGGACTAGCGGGGGGCACAGATACGCAGTATTTT. It translates to CASRGLAGGTDTQYF.

The gene calls are TRBV28 and TRBJ1-3; D gene unclear. CDR1 and CDR2 (germline): MDHEN, SYDVKM. CDR3 length equals 15 residues. V was pared by 3 bases and J by 0 bases, with 9 bases between. The CDR3 sequence: CASSLRRSSGNTIYF. For the CDR3, the DNA is TGTGCCAGCAGTTTGAGGCGGAGCTCTGGAAACACCATATATTTT.

J is TRBJ1-4 and V is TRBV29-1; 8 positions agree with TRBD1. Germline lookup yields CDR1 SQVTM and CDR2 ANQGSEA. This CDR3 contains 12 residues. V trimming: 6 bases; J trimming: 7 bases; junction bases outside the gene matches: 4. In nucleotides, the CDR3 is TGCAGCGTCGGACAGGGTAGTGAAAAACTGTTTTTT. It yields the protein CSVGQGSEKLFF. The full variable domain, rest sourced from reference TRBV29-1 and TRBJ1-4, is SAVISQKPSRDICQRGTSLTIQCQVDSQVTMMFWYRQQPGQSLTLIATANQGSEATYESGFVIDKFPISRPNLTFSTLTVSNMSPEDSSIYLCSVGQGSEKLFFGSGTQLSVL.

This chain links TRBV9 with TRBJ2-3; a possible D gene is TRBD2 (6 bases). The ends were cut back, 1 base at V and 2 bases at J, with 11 bases in the middle. This CDR3 region has 15 residues. CDR1 is SGDLS, CDR2 YYNGEE, per germline. CDR3 amino acids: CASSVSAGITDTQYF. CDR3 nucleotide sequence: TGTGCCAGCAGCGTATCCGCGGGAATCACAGATACGCAGTATTTT.